This T cell receptor beta chain emerged from a study of cytomegalovirus exposure and HLA in healthy donors (dated by TCRdb to between 2016 and 2019). The study in broad terms: An earlier analysis of approximately 640 of the donors reported more than 250 Gb of sequence data and some 120 million unique TCR beta sequences from around 200 million T cells. The T cell repertoires of 550 to 850 subjects were profiled by immunosequencing and related to cytomegalovirus serostatus. The study aimed to test whether cataloging public T cell receptors could reveal signatures of past pathogen exposure. Besides the first cohort of under 700 subjects, a separate validation cohort made up of roughly 130 different subjects was used. Rather than using new phenotypic data, the later analysis identified candidate immune exposures from TCR beta sequences and from how often those sequences occurred across donors. Genome-wide SNP genotypes for about three fifths of the roughly 700 donors were used in a later genetic analysis, which treated that subset as a discovery cohort. HLA typing included class I and class II loci at four-digit resolution. The number of donors typed differed by locus, with 629-630 for A, B, C, DRB1 and DQB1, about 500 for DQA1, about 610 for DPA1, and about 450 for DPB1. The genetic ancestry cluster associated with self-reported Caucasian donors included 81% of the approximately 400 genotyped donors. On average, over 200,000 unique TCR beta nucleotide sequences were sequenced per donor among more than 350 genotyped donors of the cohort, with about 19% of those sequences being non-productive. Donor age, sex, ethnicity and CMV serostatus were compiled alongside the repertoire data. Roughly five DR-DQ haplotypes were handled as single units for association and clustering because linkage in the cohort was strong. All discovery cohort repertoires had been generated on a single sequencing platform. An early release covering roughly 600 HLA-typed donors comprised 300 to 350 gigabases of sequencing data and 85 million or so unique TCR sequences. To study patterns of TCR occurrence, a later analysis re-analyzed previously published TCR beta repertoires from 550 to 800 donors and added high-resolution HLA genotyping. To decide whether each TCR beta V gene segment behaved as functional or pseudogenic, an earlier analysis of fewer than 750 of the donors relied on high-throughput TCR beta sequencing. To predict cytomegalovirus infection status, the study brought together high-throughput TCR immunosequencing, statistical association of individual TCRs with disease status, and machine learning. What the study reported, not specific to this receptor: A total of fewer than 200 TCR beta chains were listed by the study as associated with cytomegalovirus. At a false discovery rate of 0.05, a later analysis linked 16,951 TCR beta sequences to specific HLA alleles. Assigning TCR associations to individual alleles was difficult when HLA alleles, especially DR and DQ, strongly co-occurred. The only immune exposure information available for the cohort was CMV serostatus. The earlier analysis of nearly 600 of the donors excluded about 16 rarely observed V segments, including chromosome 9 orphons, because counts were too low. According to a later analysis, TCR association rates differed among HLA loci, with DRB1 alleles showing the most associated TCRs and HLA-C alleles showing the fewest. V-gene and J-gene trimming of TCR beta chains was associated with a missense DCLRE1C variant in a later genetic analysis, and the association was replicated in an independent cohort. According to a later genetic analysis, donors in an Asian-associated ancestry cluster had fewer N-insertions in productive TCRs than the roughly 660-donor mean. The classifier was reported to diagnose cytomegalovirus status with high specificity and sensitivity in both the original and validation cohorts. Compared with equally common non-associated chains, HLA-associated TCR beta chains in a later analysis were more clonally expanded and had lower generation probabilities. The authors suggested that the approach could potentially be extended to other disease states and immunological phenotypes. In vitro tests confirmed that a few of the cytomegalovirus-associated TCR beta chains recognize cytomegalovirus antigens. In an earlier analysis of 587 of the donors, most TCR beta V segments were observed in productive rearrangements about 90% or about 30% of the time, broadly matching IMGT annotations. The cohort was sequenced for TCR beta chains only, and without alpha or paired-chain data the features that could be detected were limited. Some IMGT-functional V segments, including TRBV6-2 and TRBV6-3, could not be distinguished by the 87-base-pair reads and were therefore excluded. Because HLA typing was unavailable for some donors at each locus, only the typed subset was used in association tests. Most TCR sequences were observed very rarely across donors, whereas some public TCRs were present in many individuals. A further reported finding was that TCR beta sequences accurately predicted the HLA-A and HLA-B alleles for most subjects in the first cohort. Several of the top co-occurrence clusters appeared to be linked to parvovirus B19, influenza, CMV and Epstein-Barr virus, according to a later analysis. The sequencing pipeline was judged likely to have produced a cluster of highly shared sequence variants as a technical artifact. Correlated functional status among segregating V segments might reflect linkage disequilibrium, but an unknown experimental factor could not be ruled out. The presence/absence analyses assumed that sequencing depth was roughly uniform across donors, and that assumption may not be true. According to a later analysis, most CMV-associated TCR beta chains appeared to be HLA-restricted, and the HLA associations seemed to be driven largely by CMV exposure.

Libraries came from the immunoSEQ multiplex PCR assay. For the multiplex PCR, a mixture combining 60 forward primers for TCR Vbeta segments and 13 reverse primers for TCR Jbeta segments was used. A multiplex PCR assay on genomic DNA amplified the CDR3 region of rearranged TCR beta genes. Amplified TCR beta libraries were sequenced as 87-base-pair reads on the Illumina HiSeq System. The paper's data handling went like this. A later analysis tallied about 77 million unique TCR beta chains across the 666 repertoires, and some 10 million of those chains were shared by two or more donors. A nearest-neighbor algorithm error-corrected the raw reads and collapsed the reads into unique sequences, merging closely related sequences to remove PCR and sequencing errors. CDR3 sequences were aligned to IMGT reference sequences to assign V, D and J gene segments. For a sequence to be retained, a match of at least six nucleotides was required to both a V gene segment and a J gene segment. A rearrangement counted as productive if the CDR3 had no stop codons and remained in frame with V and J, and every other rearrangement counted as non-productive. CDR3 was defined by IMGT convention, running from the second conserved V-encoded cysteine to the conserved J-encoded phenylalanine. The earlier analysis of some 550 of the donors excluded any sequence lacking an unambiguous match to a single V gene segment. In an earlier analysis of approximately 500 of the donors, a V segment was called functional when productive rearrangements were above 56.7%, and segregating when the standard deviation between donors exceeded 5%. A statistical classification framework was developed to diagnose cytomegalovirus status using the catalog of TCR beta chain sequences. V and J gene assignment, in a later analysis, came from comparing TCR nucleotide sequences with IMGT/GENE-DB human TR gene sequences. Using the TCRdist pipeline, a later analysis assigned CDR3 sequences along with most-parsimonious VDJ recombination scenarios. A later analysis defined each TCR beta chain by its CDR3 amino acid sequence plus V-gene family, and excluded reads lacking a unique V-gene family. A later analysis removed nearly 600 highly shared, low-generation-probability nucleotide sequences to deal with suspected cross-contamination and a sequencing artifact. A later analysis calculated a clonal expansion index for each public chain from normalized within-repertoire ranks of inferred template counts. In a later analysis, generation probabilities were computed using a VDJ recombination model fitted to out-of-frame rearrangements, and the results were checked against IGoR. In a later analysis, hypergeometric tests were used to score TCR-TCR, TCR-HLA and TCR-CMV co-occurrence, with a repertoire-size bias correction applied to TCR pairs. In a later analysis, false discovery rates were estimated by permuting HLA or CMV assignments 20 times. In a later analysis, co-occurring TCRs were grouped using DBSCAN, with TCRdist sequence similarity added in when clustering inside HLA-allele-positive subsets. Co-occurrence clustering excluded repertoires with fewer than 30,000 or more than 120,000 public chains, plus five with anomalous nucleotide sharing. TCRdb took over this immuneACCESS table, retaining in-frame rearrangements with V and J assigned. Such tables are incomplete; in checked studies, under half of the missing clones stem from an unresolved V gene, and the remainder is unexplained. That table supplies the V and J calls and clone size; D and trimming were determined from the DNA. The sample table contains about 130,000 clones; only one count was recorded for approximately 87% of them. Roughly 20% of the sample lies in the top ten.

CDR1 and CDR2 are read off the germline V gene as MNHNS and SASEGT. Trimming at the junction amounts to 6 bases on V and 0 bases on J, and the germline ends lie 14 bases apart. The CDR3, cysteine through phenylalanine, is 15 amino acids long. The CDR3 DNA has 45 bases and is translated from base 1. The cohort was made up of hundreds of healthy bone marrow donors. All cohort members were sampled while nominally healthy, although unrecorded immune exposures were likely present. The donor tested CMV seropositive, placing the donor among the 289 seropositive members of the cohort. Each donor provided a peripheral blood sample, and peripheral blood mononuclear cells were used for TCR beta sequencing. The Qiagen DNeasy Blood Extraction Kit was used to extract genomic DNA from the blood cell samples. A remark on this clone: Its antigen specificity is not known. No much larger clone is present one base from it, and per-base qualities are unavailable.

The TCR sequence derives from a young man in good health and CMV-seropositive. In this chain, TRBV6-1 is recombined with TRBJ1-1; D gene: possibly TRBD1, on 5 matching bases. Specimen: PBMCs. The DNA sequence follows: TGTGCCAGCAGAATGGGGGGGGAGGTGAACACTGAAGCTTTCTTT. Its protein reads: CASRMGGEVNTEAFF.